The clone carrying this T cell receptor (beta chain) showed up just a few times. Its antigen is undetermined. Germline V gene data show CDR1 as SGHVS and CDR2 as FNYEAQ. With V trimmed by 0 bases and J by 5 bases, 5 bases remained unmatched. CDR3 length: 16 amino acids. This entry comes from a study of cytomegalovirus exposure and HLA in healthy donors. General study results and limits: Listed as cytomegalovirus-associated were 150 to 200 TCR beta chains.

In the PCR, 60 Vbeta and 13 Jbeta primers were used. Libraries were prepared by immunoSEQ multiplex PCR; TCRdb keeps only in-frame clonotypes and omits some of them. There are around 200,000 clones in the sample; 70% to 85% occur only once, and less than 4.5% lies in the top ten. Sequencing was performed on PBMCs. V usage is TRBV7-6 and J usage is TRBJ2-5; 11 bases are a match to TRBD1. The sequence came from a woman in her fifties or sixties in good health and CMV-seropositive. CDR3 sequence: CASSLAPDRGRETQYF. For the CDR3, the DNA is TGTGCCAGCAGCTTAGCGCCGGACAGGGGGCGTGAGACCCAGTACTTC.